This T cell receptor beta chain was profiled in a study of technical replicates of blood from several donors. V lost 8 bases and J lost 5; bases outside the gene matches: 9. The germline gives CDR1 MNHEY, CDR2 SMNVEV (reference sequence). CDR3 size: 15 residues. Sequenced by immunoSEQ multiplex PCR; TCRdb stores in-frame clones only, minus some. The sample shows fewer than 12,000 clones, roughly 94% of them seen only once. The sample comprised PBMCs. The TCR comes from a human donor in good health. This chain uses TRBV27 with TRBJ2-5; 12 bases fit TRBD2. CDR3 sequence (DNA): TGTGCCAGCTGGGCTGGGCTAGCGGGAGGGGAGACCCAGTACTTC. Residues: CASWAGLAGGETQYF.